This TCR beta chain was profiled in a study of human T cells and chemical hapten exposure. With 4 bases clipped from V and 11 bases from J, the junction kept 8 bases outside the gene matches. The germline V gene encodes CDR1 SGDLS and CDR2 YYNGEE. The CDR3 extends over 12 amino acids. Library preparation tagged each individual cDNA molecule with a unique molecular identifier. In the original processing: Per-sample TCR counts ranged from about 20,000 to 690,600, median 95,638. Via MiXCR, TCRdb re-called the RACE reads, giving one row per CDR3 protein. The V and J calls follow TCRdb's processing rather than the paper's. The sample carries some 110,000 distinct CDR3 sequences, approximately 10% recorded once. This clonotype has more than one count but fewer than ten. The time point was: patch test 3, about 24 weeks after DPC sensitization. Specified treatment: therapeutic diphenylcyclopropenone sensitization with weekly scalp DPC. Sample donors consisted of patients with alopecia, aged 18 to 70 years, who were suitable for DPC. The template was total RNA from unfractionated whole blood.

The chain has TRBV9 and TRBJ2-5, with 7 positions matching TRBD2. The source was whole blood, collected in connection with sensitization to the hapten diphenylcyclopropenone (DPC). This clonotype was sampled from a woman between 45 and 60 years old with alopecia areata. Some clones in this sample may be carry-over from other donors' samples. The CDR3 loop is CASSPRDYPQYF. The CDR3 coding sequence is TGTGCCAGCAGCCCGAGGGACTACCCACAGTACTTC.